The clone carrying this TCR beta chain was seen repeatedly, ten times or more. This record comes from a study of human T cells and chemical hapten exposure. In the study overall: The study enrolled mostly female patients with alopecia areata, totalis or universalis.

Time point meaning: patch test 2, 6 weeks after DPC sensitization. Treatment given: therapeutic diphenylcyclopropenone sensitization with weekly scalp DPC. Blood collection took place prior to placing each patch test. Participating donors were patients with alopecia, aged 18 to 70 years, considered appropriate candidates for DPC. TCRdb passed the RACE reads through MiXCR, listing each CDR3 protein once. Among some 350,000 distinct CDR3 sequences listed, about 6% were seen once. CDR1 and CDR2 (germline): MNHNY, SVGAGI (reference sequence). Trimming took off 2 bases at V and 10 bases at J, with 11 bases between the two ends. The CDR3 has 12 amino acids.

This rearrangement joins TRBV6-6 to TRBJ1-2; no firm D call. This sample comprised whole blood, obtained in connection with sensitization to the hapten diphenylcyclopropenone (DPC). The receptor comes from a woman between 18 and 30 years old with alopecia areata. Some clones in this sample may be carry-over from other donors' samples. The CDR3 region has the DNA TGTGCCAGCAGTTACCGGACCCCATACTACACCTTC. Its translation is CASSYRTPYYTF.